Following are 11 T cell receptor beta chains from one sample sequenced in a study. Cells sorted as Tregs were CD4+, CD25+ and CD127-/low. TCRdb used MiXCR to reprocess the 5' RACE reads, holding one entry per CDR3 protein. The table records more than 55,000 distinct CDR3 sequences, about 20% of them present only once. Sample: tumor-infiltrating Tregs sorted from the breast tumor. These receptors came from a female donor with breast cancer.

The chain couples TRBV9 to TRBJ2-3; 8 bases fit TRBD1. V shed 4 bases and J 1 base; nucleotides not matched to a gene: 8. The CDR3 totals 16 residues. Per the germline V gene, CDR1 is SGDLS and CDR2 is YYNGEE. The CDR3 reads CASSIVQGDGTDTQYF. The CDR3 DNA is TGTGCCAGCAGCATAGTACAGGGGGATGGCACAGATACGCAGTATTTT.

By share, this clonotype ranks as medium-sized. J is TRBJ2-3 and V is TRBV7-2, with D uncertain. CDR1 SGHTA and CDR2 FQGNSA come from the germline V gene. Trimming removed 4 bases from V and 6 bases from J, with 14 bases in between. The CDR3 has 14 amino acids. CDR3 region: CASSSILTGDTQYF. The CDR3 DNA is TGTGCCAGCAGCTCTATCTTGACCGGTGATACGCAGTATTTT.

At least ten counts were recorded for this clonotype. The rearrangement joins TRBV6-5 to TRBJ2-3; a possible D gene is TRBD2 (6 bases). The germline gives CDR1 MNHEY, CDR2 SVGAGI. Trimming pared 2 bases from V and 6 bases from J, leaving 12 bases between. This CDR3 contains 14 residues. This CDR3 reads CASSYTLASDTQYF. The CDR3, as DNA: TGTGCCAGCAGTTACACACTAGCTTCTGATACGCAGTATTTT.

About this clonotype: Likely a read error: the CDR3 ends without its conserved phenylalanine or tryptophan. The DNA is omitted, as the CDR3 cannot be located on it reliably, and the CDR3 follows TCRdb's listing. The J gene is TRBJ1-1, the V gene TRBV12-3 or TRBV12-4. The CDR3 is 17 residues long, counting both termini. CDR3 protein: CASSSSTLWAGSTEAFL.

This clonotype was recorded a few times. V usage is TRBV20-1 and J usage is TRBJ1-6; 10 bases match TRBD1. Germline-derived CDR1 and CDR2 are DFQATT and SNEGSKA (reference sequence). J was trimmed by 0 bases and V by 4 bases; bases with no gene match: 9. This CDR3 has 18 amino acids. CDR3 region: CSATAAGQGSSYNSPLHF. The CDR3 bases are TGCAGTGCTACCGCCGCGGGACAGGGGAGCTCCTATAATTCACCCCTCCACTTT.

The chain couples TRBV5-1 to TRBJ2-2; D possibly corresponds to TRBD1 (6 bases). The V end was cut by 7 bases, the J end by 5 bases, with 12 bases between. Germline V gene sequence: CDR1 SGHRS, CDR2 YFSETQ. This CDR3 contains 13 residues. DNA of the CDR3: TGCGCCAGCGCAGGGGTATCGACCGGGGAGCTGTTTTTT. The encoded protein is CASAGVSTGELFF.

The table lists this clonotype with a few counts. The CDR3 DNA reads as TGCGCCAGCAGCCAAGAGTGGAACACTGAAGCTTTCTTT. It is translated as CASSQEWNTEAFF. The rearrangement joins TRBV4-3 to TRBJ1-1; D not certain. The germline V gene encodes CDR1 LGHNA and CDR2 YSLEER. The CDR3 totals 13 residues. V gave up 0 bases and J gave up 1 base, with 3 bases separating them.

CDR3 DNA sequence: TGTGCCAGCAAGCCTTACTTTGACCCGACCGGGACAGTGACTTTCTTT. The encoded protein is CASKPYFDPTGTVTFF. The rearrangement uses TRBV7-9 and TRBJ1-1; 7 nucleotides align to TRBD1. The CDR3 is 16 amino acids. Germline V gene sequence: CDR1 SEHNR, CDR2 FQNEAQ (reference sequence). The V and J ends lost 7 bases and 12 bases, in that order; junction bases with no gene match: 23.

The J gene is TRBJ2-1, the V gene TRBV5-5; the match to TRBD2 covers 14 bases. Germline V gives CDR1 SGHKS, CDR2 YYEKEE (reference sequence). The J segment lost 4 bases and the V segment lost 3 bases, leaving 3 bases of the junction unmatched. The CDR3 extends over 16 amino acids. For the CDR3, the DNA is TGTGCCAGCAGCTCTCGACTAGCGGGAGGGTACAATGAGCAGTTCTTC. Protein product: CASSSRLAGGYNEQFF.

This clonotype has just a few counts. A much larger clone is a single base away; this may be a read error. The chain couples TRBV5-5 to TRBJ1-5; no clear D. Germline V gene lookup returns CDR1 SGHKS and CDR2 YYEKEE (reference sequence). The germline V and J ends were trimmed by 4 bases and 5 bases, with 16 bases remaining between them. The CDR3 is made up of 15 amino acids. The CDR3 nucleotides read TGTGCCAGCAGCCTCGGGAGGGCTCAGGATCAGCCCCAGCATTTT. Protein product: CASSLGRAQDQPQHF.

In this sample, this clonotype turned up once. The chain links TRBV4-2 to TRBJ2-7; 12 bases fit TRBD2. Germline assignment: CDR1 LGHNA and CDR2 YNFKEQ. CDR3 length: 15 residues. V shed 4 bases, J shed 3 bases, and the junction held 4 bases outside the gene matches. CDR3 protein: CASSRATSGGYEQYF. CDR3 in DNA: TGTGCCAGCAGCCGGGCGACTAGCGGGGGCTACGAGCAGTACTTC.